The clone carrying this T cell receptor beta chain was seen only a few times. The antigen is undetermined. Amplified TCR beta CDR3 regions came from RNA transcripts. HTBI primers were employed in a first-round RT-PCR of the TCR CDR3. TCRdb ran MiXCR on the multiplex PCR reads and lists one entry per CDR3 protein. This sample carries 250,000 to 400,000 distinct CDR3 sequences, roughly 15% of them seen once, and the ten largest clones take 34%. The entry originates in a study of T cells in Graves' hyperthyroidism and ophthalmopathy. Study overall: At initial diagnosis, before any treatment had begun, peripheral blood was obtained.

Findings and limits, study-wide: Ophthalmopathy cases were set apart from stable hyperthyroidism by a 13 V-J model.

This CDR3 has 14 residues. V shed 3 bases, J shed 6 bases, and the junction held 4 bases outside the gene matches. Germline V gene sequence: CDR1 MGHRA, CDR2 YSYEKL. The specimen was blood. The origin of this receptor is a woman aged 40-49 years with Graves' ophthalmopathy. J is TRBJ1-2 and V is TRBV4-1; 10 bases align to TRBD1. CDR3 sequence: CASSQMTGGDGYTF. The CDR3 nucleotides are TGCGCCAGCAGCCAGATGACAGGGGGCGATGGCTACACCTTC.